The rows below give T cell receptor beta chains drawn from one sample of a study of T cells in Graves' hyperthyroidism and ophthalmopathy. TCRdb reanalysed the multiplex PCR reads using MiXCR and keeps one entry per CDR3 protein. Of roughly 750,000 distinct CDR3 sequences in the sample, about 16% were seen once. The material sequenced was blood. The receptors come from a man aged 18 to 35 with Graves' hyperthyroidism. The CDR3 runs from the conserved cysteine through the conserved F or W. The D gene is left open where the match is weak. Clone size is given for some rows only: seen once, a few or many times, or a class if the clone is expanded.

NA	TRBJ1-2	TRBV29-1	few	TGCAGCGTTGGAGACGACATCGATGGCTACACCTTC	CSVGDDIDGYTF
NA	TRBJ2-1	TRBV5-5	few	TGTGCCAGCAGCACCGACAAGTACTCCTACAATGAGCAGTTCTTC	CASSTDKYSYNEQFF
NA	TRBJ2-7	TRBV28	many	TGTGCCAGCAGGTTCGCCCCAGGCTACGAGCAGTACTTC	CASRFAPGYEQYF
NA	TRBJ2-1	TRBV28	few	TGTGCCAGCGGCTCGCCGGGCGGGACCTACAATGAGCAGTTCTTC	CASGSPGGTYNEQFF
NA	TRBJ2-3	TRBV29-1	NA	TGCAGCGCGGAGCCGGATCTCACGGGCCCTACGCAGTATTTT	CSAEPDLTGPTQYF
NA	TRBJ2-7	TRBV29-1	many	TGCAGCGTTGAACAGGGGAGAGGGTACGAGCAGTACTTC	CSVEQGRGYEQYF
NA	TRBJ2-2	TRBV12-3/TRBV12-4	NA	TGTGCCAGCAGTTTCACTATCCCCACCGGGGAGCTGTTTTTT	CASSFTIPTGELFF
TRBD1	TRBJ2-7	TRBV18	few	TGTGCCAGCTCACCACCTCCGGGACAGGGGTTCCACGAGCAGTACTTC	CASSPPPGQGFHEQYF
NA	TRBJ2-5	TRBV7-9	many	TGTGCCAGCAGCTCGCAGGGTACGACCCAGTACTTC	CASSSQGTTQYF
TRBD2	TRBJ2-7	TRBV27	NA	TGTGCCACCCGACTGTTAGCGGGAGTAACCTACGAGCAGTACTTC	CATRLLAGVTYEQYF
NA	TRBJ2-7	TRBV2	many	TGTGCCAGCAGTGAATCCGGGACGCCAAGCTACGAGCAGTACTTC	CASSESGTPSYEQYF
TRBD2	TRBJ2-3	TRBV20-1	NA	TGCAGTGCTAGAGACGCTAGCGGGAGGGCAGTGGATACGCAGTATTTT	CSARDASGRAVDTQYF
TRBD2	TRBJ2-1	TRBV11-1	many	TGTGCCAGCAGCTTAGGCGGTAGCGGGGGCGTCTCCTACAATGAGCAGTTCTTC	CASSLGGSGGVSYNEQFF
NA	TRBJ1-1	TRBV28	many	TGTGCCAGCAGTTTTCGTGCCTCCGGCGGGGCTTTCTTT	CASSFRASGGAFF
NA	TRBJ2-1	TRBV6-1	few	TGTGCCAGCAGTTTTCTAGCGTTACGCTGCAATGAGCAGTTCTTC	CASSFLALRCNEQFF
NA	TRBJ1-1	TRBV7-8	NA	TGTGCCAGCAGCCCTCACGGAGCTGAAGCTTTCTTT	CASSPHGAEAFF
NA	TRBJ2-3	TRBV29-1	few	TGCAGCGTTGGAACCAACACAGATACGCAGTATTTT	CSVGTNTDTQYF
TRBD2	TRBJ2-5	TRBV6-2/TRBV6-3	many	TGTGCCAGCAGCAGTAAGCGGGAGCTTGAGACCCAGTACTTC	CASSSKRELETQYF
NA	TRBJ2-1	TRBV3-1	few	TGTGCCAGCAGGGGAGGGGGGCGCTCCTACAATGAGCAGTTCTTC	CASRGGGRSYNEQFF